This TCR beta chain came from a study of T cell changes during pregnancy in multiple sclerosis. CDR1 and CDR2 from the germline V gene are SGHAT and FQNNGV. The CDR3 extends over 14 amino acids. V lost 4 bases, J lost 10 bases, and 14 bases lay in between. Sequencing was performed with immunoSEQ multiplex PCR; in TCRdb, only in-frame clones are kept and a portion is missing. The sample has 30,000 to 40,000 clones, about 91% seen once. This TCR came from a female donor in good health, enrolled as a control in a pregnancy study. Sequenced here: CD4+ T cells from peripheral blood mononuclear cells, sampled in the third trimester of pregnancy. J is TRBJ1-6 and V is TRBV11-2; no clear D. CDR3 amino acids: CASSSPDWRSPLHF. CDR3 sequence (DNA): TGTGCCAGCAGCTCCCCCGACTGGCGGTCACCCCTCCACTTT.